This entry lists 23 T cell receptor beta chains sequenced from one sample in a study of blood T cell repertoires in COVID-19. The protocol was immunoSEQ multiplex PCR, while the TCRdb copy is restricted to in-frame clones and leaves out a portion. The sample has approximately 310,000 clones, more than 70% seen once; the top ten hold approximately 7.8%. The sample taken for sequencing was peripheral blood. The receptors shown here come from a woman between 45 and 60 years old who had recovered from COVID-19.

The chain links TRBV28 to TRBJ1-1; D remains unclear. Trimming took 3 bases from V and 6 from J, leaving 8 bases between them. The CDR3 is 12 residues long. Germline CDR1 and CDR2: MDHEN and SYDVKM. CDR3 coding DNA: TGTGCCAGCAGTTTGCAGAGGCCTGAAGCTTTCTTT. Amino acids: CASSLQRPEAFF. Full variable domain (rest looked up from reference TRBV28 and TRBJ1-1): DVKVTQSSRYLVKRTGEKVFLECVQDMDHENMFWYRQDPGLGLRLIYFSYDVKMKEKGDIPEGYSVSREKKERFSLILESASTNQTSMYLCASSLQRPEAFFGQGTRLTVV.

J is TRBJ2-7 and V is TRBV6-5, with D perhaps matching TRBD2 (5 bases). V shed 3 bases and J shed 3 bases, with 15 bases lying between them. Germline-derived CDR1 and CDR2 are MNHEY and SVGAGI. The CDR3 has 15 residues. CDR3 DNA sequence: TGTGCCAGCAGTTATGAGGGAATTTCCTTCTACGAGCAGTACTTC. The encoded protein is CASSYEGISFYEQYF.

This clone is large within its sample. CDR3 coding DNA: TGTGCCAGCAGCTTGTTCGGTCCGGGAGCGAACACCGGGGAGCTGTTTTTT. It codes for CASSLFGPGANTGELFF. The rearrangement uses TRBV5-5 and TRBJ2-2; tentative D call: TRBD2 (6 bases). Germline V gene lookup returns CDR1 SGHKS and CDR2 YYEKEE (reference sequence). V was pared by 1 base and J by 0 bases, with 13 bases between. CDR3 length equals 17 residues.

The chain recombines TRBV9 with TRBJ2-1; D might be TRBD2 (5 bases). Trimming took 4 bases from V and 2 from J, leaving 13 bases between them. Germline V gives CDR1 SGDLS, CDR2 YYNGEE. The CDR3 sequence is 15 residues long. DNA of the CDR3: TGTGCCAGCAGCACGCACGACGGGACCTACAATGAGCAGTTCTTC. It codes for CASSTHDGTYNEQFF. The full variable domain, completed using reference TRBV9 and TRBJ2-1, is DSGVTQTPKHLITATGQRVTLRCSPRSGDLSVYWYQQSLDQGLQFLIQYYNGEERAKGNILERFSAQQFPDLHSELNLSSLELGDSALYFCASSTHDGTYNEQFFGPGTRLTVL.

The rearrangement joins TRBV6-2 or TRBV6-3 to TRBJ2-7; 9 bases map to TRBD2. In germline, CDR1 is MNHEY, CDR2 SVGEGT. This CDR3 is built from 17 residues. With 0 bases clipped from V and 7 bases from J, the junction kept 13 bases outside the gene matches. Here the CDR3 reads CASSYSGVAGALGEQYF. The DNA for the CDR3 is TGTGCCAGCAGTTACTCCGGGGTAGCGGGAGCCTTGGGGGAGCAGTACTTC.

The CDR3 DNA reads TGTGCCAGCAGCCCCCGGACAGGGGGCGCGGGCACTGAAGCTTTCTTT. It yields the protein CASSPRTGGAGTEAFF. The chain is built from TRBV5-6 and TRBJ1-1, with 11 positions matching TRBD1. The CDR3 sequence is 16 residues long. V dropped 4 bases and J dropped 4; count of bases not matched to a gene: 9. Germline V gene data show CDR1 as SGHDT and CDR2 as YYEEEE.

The chain uses TRBV30 and TRBJ1-1; D not resolved. Trimming shortened V by 5 bases and J by 1 base, and 17 bases separated the two germline ends. Germline lookup yields CDR1 GTSNPN and CDR2 SVGIG (reference sequence). CDR3 length equals 15 residues. CDR3 sequence: CAWWRVPNANTEAFF. For the CDR3, the DNA is TGTGCCTGGTGGAGGGTCCCTAACGCGAACACTGAAGCTTTCTTT.

In this sample, this clone turned up a few times. The chain carries TRBV19 and TRBJ2-1, with 8 bases aligning to TRBD1. V shed 4 bases and J 7 bases; nucleotides not matched to a gene: 12. Per germline, CDR1 LNHDA and CDR2 SQIVND (reference sequence). CDR3 length equals 16 residues. CDR3 sequence reads: CASSTTGGSFNNEQFF. CDR3 nucleotides: TGTGCCAGTAGTACAACAGGGGGTTCCTTTAATAATGAGCAGTTCTTC.

CDR3 DNA: TGTGCCAGCAGTCCCCTTAAGTGGGCAACGGGGACTGAAGCTTTCTTT. Encoded protein: CASSPLKWATGTEAFF. V gene TRBV28 combines with J gene TRBJ1-1; no definite D call. With 5 bases removed from V and 5 bases from J, the gap between germline ends came to 21 bases. CDR1 is MDHEN, CDR2 SYDVKM, per germline. CDR3 length: 16 residues.

The chain uses TRBV3-1 (or the pseudogene TRBV3-2) and TRBJ1-5, with D hard to call. With 1 base removed from V and 3 bases from J, the gap between germline ends came to 7 bases. Germline loops: CDR1 LGHDT, CDR2 YNNKEL (reference sequence). CDR3 size: 14 residues. The CDR3 loop is CASSQGQNNQPQHF. The CDR3 DNA reads TGTGCCAGCAGCCAAGGCCAGAACAATCAGCCCCAGCATTTT.

The CDR3 DNA follows: TGTGCCATCAGTGAGTCCGGGACTAGCGGGAACGGGGCGAATGAGCAGTTCTTC. It encodes CAISESGTSGNGANEQFF. The V and J genes are TRBV10-3 and TRBJ2-1, with 13 bases identical to TRBD2. The germline gives CDR1 ENHRY, CDR2 SYGVKD. CDR3 length equals 18 residues. After removal of 0 bases from V and 7 bases from J, the junction contained 9 bases not matched to a gene.

The chain combines TRBV24-1 with TRBJ1-5; 9 nucleotides match TRBD1. Per the germline V gene, CDR1 is KGHDR and CDR2 is SFDVKD. After removal of 6 bases from V and 4 bases from J, the junction contained 6 bases not matched to a gene. There are 15 residues in the CDR3. CDR3 DNA sequence: TGTGCCACCAGTTTCGGACAGGGGAGTAATCAGCCCCAGCATTTT. Amino acid sequence: CATSFGQGSNQPQHF.

The chain combines TRBV19 with TRBJ2-3, with 8 bases identical to TRBD1. CDR1 and CDR2 from the germline V gene are LNHDA and SQIVND (reference sequence). Trimming removed 7 bases from V and 6 bases from J; junction bases left unmatched: 6. The CDR3 is made up of 13 amino acids. The CDR3 region is CASTSQGADTQYF. The CDR3 DNA is TGTGCCAGTACTTCGCAGGGGGCCGATACGCAGTATTTT.

The chain recombines TRBV7-9 with TRBJ2-5, with D possibly matching TRBD2 (5 bases). The germline V and J ends were trimmed by 5 bases and 0 bases, with 13 bases remaining between them. The CDR3 has 15 amino acids. Germline V gene data show CDR1 as SEHNR and CDR2 as FQNEAQ (reference sequence). The CDR3 spells CASSLSGGHQETQYF. In DNA form, the CDR3 reads TGTGCCAGCAGCCTCTCCGGCGGGCACCAAGAGACCCAGTACTTC.

This rearrangement joins TRBV20-1 to TRBJ2-1; tentatively, D is TRBD2 (6 bases). The V gene's germline CDR1 is DFQATT and CDR2 SNEGSKA (reference sequence). With 3 bases removed from V and 3 bases from J, the gap between germline ends came to 12 bases. The CDR3 sequence is 14 residues long. This chain's CDR3 is CSASGTGGYNEQFF. In nucleotides, the CDR3 is TGCAGTGCTAGTGGGACCGGGGGCTACAATGAGCAGTTCTTC.

J is TRBJ1-3 and V is TRBV5-4; D gene ambiguous. The germline CDR1 and CDR2 sequences are SGHNT and YYREEE (reference sequence). The CDR3 contains 15 residues. V was pared by 0 bases and J by 3 bases, with 10 bases between. CDR3 sequence: CASSLGGSGGNTIYF. As DNA, the CDR3 is TGTGCCAGCAGCTTGGGGGGTAGCGGTGGAAACACCATATATTTT.

This sequence joins TRBV28 and TRBJ1-5, with 8 nucleotides matching TRBD1. This CDR3 is 15 amino acids long. Germline V gives CDR1 MDHEN, CDR2 SYDVKM. Losses at the gene ends were 3 bases for V and 8 bases for J; bases not matched to a gene: 9. The CDR3: CASSFGQGRVEPQHF. The CDR3, as DNA: TGTGCCAGCAGTTTTGGACAGGGCAGGGTGGAGCCCCAGCATTTT.

The J gene is TRBJ2-4, the V gene TRBV6-1, with a possible D match to TRBD1 (6 bases). The CDR3 contains 14 residues. Trimming stripped 2 bases from V and 2 bases from J, with 7 bases between. Germline loops: CDR1 MNHNS, CDR2 SASEGT. The CDR3 is CASSEQGSKNIQYF. The DNA for the CDR3 is TGTGCCAGCAGTGAACAGGGGTCCAAAAACATTCAGTACTTC.

The chain couples TRBV7-8 to TRBJ2-1, with 8 nucleotides matching TRBD2. The CDR3 loop spans 16 amino acids. With 1 base clipped from V and 10 bases from J, the junction kept 12 bases outside the gene matches. Germline assignment: CDR1 SGHVS and CDR2 FQNEAQ. Written as DNA, the CDR3 is TGTGCCAGCAGCTTAGAATCCACTAGCGGTAGCTCGGAGCAGTTCTTC. Translated, it gives CASSLESTSGSSEQFF.

The CDR3 protein is CASSLAGITQYF. The CDR3 DNA follows: TGCGCCAGCAGCTTGGCCGGTATTACGCAGTATTTT. The chain recombines TRBV5-1 with TRBJ2-3; D unresolved. Germline CDR1 and CDR2: SGHRS and YFSETQ. CDR3 length equals 12 residues. V was shortened by 0 bases and J by 8 bases, with 7 bases between the two germline ends.

The table lists this clone with a few counts. V gene TRBV9 combines with J gene TRBJ1-4; TRBD1 matches 11 bases. The CDR3 contains 16 residues. V trimming: 3 bases; J trimming: 6 bases; junction bases outside the gene matches: 7. Per germline, CDR1 SGDLS and CDR2 YYNGEE. CDR3 coding DNA: TGTGCCAGCAGCGCAGGAGGGGGACAGGGGGATGAAAAACTGTTTTTT. This encodes CASSAGGGQGDEKLFF.

Details on this clone: Other DNA sequences in this specimen translate into the identical CDR3. This sequence joins TRBV6-5 and TRBJ1-5; no firm D call. Germline assignment: CDR1 MNHEY and CDR2 SVGAGI. V dropped 6 bases and J dropped 4 bases, with 10 bases sitting between them. The CDR3 is 13 residues long. The CDR3 region has the DNA TGTGCCAGCAGAGGCGGAGGGAATCAGCCCCAGCATTTT. Amino acid sequence: CASRGGGNQPQHF.

V usage is TRBV4-3 and J usage is TRBJ2-2; TRBD2 agrees at 7 bases. CDR3 length: 17 residues. In germline, CDR1 is LGHNA, CDR2 YSLEER. Losses at the gene ends were 4 bases for V and 2 bases for J; bases not matched to a gene: 10. This chain's CDR3 is CASSLRDYRLNTGELFF. CDR3 DNA sequence: TGCGCCAGCAGCCTCCGGGACTATAGACTAAACACCGGGGAGCTGTTTTTT.